This note documents a single T cell receptor (beta chain) sequence. Its matching antigen is unknown. 60 Vbeta and 13 Jbeta primers were used in PCR. Methods used by the authors: A later analysis counted roughly 74 million unique TCR beta chains, some 11 million shared. The method was immunoSEQ multiplex PCR; TCRdb's version includes in-frame clones alone and lacks a portion of them. V, J and clone size derive from that table, while D and trimming were established from the DNA sequence. This repertoire includes 110,000 to 150,000 clones. These data are taken from a study of cytomegalovirus exposure and HLA in healthy donors. On the study more broadly: Within an early data release were around 80 million unique TCRs drawn from HLA-typed donors.

Germline assignment: CDR1 SEHNR and CDR2 FQNEAQ (reference sequence). Trimming removed 1 base from V and 1 base from J, with 11 bases in between. The CDR3 contains 15 residues. Points from the study as a whole: At a 0.05 false discovery rate, a later analysis found 18,000 or so TCR beta sequences to be associated with HLA alleles. The study labeled more than 150 TCR beta chains cytomegalovirus-associated.

The chain couples TRBV7-9 to TRBJ2-7; weak D call: TRBD1 (5 bases). Sequencing was done on a sample of PBMCs. This receptor was identified in a male donor in good health and CMV-seronegative. For the CDR3, the DNA is TGTGCCAGCAGCTTAGTCCAGGGTAATTCCTACGAGCAGTACTTC. It specifies CASSLVQGNSYEQYF.